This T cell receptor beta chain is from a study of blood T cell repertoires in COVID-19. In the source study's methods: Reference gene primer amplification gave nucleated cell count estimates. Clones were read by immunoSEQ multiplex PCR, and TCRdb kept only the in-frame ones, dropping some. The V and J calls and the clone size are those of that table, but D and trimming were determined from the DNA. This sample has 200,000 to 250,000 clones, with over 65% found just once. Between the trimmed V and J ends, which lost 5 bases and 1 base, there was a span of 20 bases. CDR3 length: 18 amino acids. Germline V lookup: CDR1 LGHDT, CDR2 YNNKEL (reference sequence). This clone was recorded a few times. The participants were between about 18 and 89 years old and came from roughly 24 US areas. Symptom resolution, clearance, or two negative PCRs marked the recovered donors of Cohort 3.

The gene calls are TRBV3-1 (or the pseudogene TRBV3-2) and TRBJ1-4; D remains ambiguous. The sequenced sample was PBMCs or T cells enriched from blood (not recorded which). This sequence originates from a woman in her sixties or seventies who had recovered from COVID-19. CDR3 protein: CASSSPGSRWVTNEKLFF. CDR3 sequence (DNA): TGTGCCAGCAGCTCCCCCGGGTCTAGGTGGGTAACTAATGAAAAACTGTTTTTT.